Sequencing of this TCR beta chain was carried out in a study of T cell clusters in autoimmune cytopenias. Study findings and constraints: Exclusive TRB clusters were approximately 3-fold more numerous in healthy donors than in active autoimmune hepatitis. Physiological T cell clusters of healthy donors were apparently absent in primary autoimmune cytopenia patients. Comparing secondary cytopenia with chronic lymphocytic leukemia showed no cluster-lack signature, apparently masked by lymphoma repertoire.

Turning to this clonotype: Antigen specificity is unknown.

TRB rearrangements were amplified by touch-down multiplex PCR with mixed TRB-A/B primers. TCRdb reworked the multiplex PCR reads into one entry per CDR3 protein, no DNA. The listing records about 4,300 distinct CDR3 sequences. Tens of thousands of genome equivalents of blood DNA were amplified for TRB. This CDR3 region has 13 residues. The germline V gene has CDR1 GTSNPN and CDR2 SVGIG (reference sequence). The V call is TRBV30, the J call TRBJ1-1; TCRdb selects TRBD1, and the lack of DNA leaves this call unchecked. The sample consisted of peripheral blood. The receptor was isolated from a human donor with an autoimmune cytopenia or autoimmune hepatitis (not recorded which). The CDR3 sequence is CAYGWGMNTEAFF.